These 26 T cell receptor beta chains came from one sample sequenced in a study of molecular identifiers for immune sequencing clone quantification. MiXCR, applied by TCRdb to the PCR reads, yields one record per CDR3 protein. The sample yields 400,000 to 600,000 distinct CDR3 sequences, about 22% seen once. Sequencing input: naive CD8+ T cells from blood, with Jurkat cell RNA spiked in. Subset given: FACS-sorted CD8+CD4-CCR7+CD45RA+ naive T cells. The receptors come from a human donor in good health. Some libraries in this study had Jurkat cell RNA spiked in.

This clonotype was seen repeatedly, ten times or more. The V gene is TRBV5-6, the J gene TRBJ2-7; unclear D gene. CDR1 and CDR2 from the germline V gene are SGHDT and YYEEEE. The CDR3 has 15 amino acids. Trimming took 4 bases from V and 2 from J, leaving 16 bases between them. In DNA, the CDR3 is TGTGCCAGCAGCCCGGACGGGCTTATAACCTACGAGCAGTACTTC. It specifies CASSPDGLITYEQYF.

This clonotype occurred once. CDR3 in DNA: TGTGCCAGCAGAGCTAGCGGGGTAACCTACAATGAGCAGTTCTTC. It specifies CASRASGVTYNEQFF. The V and J genes are TRBV12-3 or TRBV12-4 and TRBJ2-1; TRBD2 matches 9 bases. With 6 bases clipped from V and 2 bases from J, the junction kept 5 bases outside the gene matches. The CDR3 totals 15 residues.

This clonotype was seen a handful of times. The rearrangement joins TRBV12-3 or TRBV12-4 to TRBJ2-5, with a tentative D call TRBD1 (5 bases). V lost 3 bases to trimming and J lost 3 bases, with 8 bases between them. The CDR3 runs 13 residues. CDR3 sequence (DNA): TGTGCCAGCAGTTTTTCCAGGGAAGAGACCCAGTACTTC. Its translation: CASSFSREETQYF.

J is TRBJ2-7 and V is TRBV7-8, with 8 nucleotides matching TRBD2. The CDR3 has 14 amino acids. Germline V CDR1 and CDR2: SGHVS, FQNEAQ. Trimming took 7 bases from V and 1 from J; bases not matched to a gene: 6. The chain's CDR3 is CASTSGGQSYEQYF. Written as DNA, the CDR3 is TGTGCCAGCACCAGCGGGGGCCAGTCCTACGAGCAGTACTTC.

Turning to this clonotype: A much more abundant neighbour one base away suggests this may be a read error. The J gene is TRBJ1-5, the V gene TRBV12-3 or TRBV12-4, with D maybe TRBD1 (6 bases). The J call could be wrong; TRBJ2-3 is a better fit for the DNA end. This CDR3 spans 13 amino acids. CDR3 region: CASSWGRGQPQYF. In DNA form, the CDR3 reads TGTGCCAGCAGTTGGGGCAGGGGCCAGCCCCAGTATTTT.

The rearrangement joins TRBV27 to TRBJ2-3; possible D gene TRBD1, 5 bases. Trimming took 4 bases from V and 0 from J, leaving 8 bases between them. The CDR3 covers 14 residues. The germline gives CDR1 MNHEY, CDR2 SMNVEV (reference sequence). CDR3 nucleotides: TGTGCCAGCAGTTCCAAGGGGAGCACAGATACGCAGTATTTT. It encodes CASSSKGSTDTQYF.

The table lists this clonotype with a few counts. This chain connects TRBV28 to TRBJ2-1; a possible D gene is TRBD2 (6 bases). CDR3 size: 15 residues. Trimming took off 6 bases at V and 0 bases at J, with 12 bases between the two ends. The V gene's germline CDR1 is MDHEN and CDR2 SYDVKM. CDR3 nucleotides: TGTGCCAGCAGCATAGCGGAGAGCTCCTACAATGAGCAGTTCTTC. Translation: CASSIAESSYNEQFF.

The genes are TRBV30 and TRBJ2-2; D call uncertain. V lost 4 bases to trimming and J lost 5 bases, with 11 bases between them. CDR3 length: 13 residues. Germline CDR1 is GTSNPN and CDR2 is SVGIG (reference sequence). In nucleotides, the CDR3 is TGTGCCTGGAACCGGAGACGGACCGGGGAGCTGTTTTTT. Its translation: CAWNRRRTGELFF.

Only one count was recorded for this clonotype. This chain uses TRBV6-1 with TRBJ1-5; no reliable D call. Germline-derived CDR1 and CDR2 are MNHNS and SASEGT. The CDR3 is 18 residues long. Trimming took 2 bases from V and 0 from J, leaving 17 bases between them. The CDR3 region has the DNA TGTGCCAGCAGTGAATTCGGACTTAGGAGGAATAGCAATCAGCCCCAGCATTTT. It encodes CASSEFGLRRNSNQPQHF.

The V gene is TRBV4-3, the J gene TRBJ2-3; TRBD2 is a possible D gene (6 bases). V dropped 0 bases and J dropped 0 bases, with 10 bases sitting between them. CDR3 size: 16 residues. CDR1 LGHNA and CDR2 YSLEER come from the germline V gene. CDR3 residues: CASSQDRESSTDTQYF. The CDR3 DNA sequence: TGCGCCAGCAGCCAAGATCGGGAGTCGAGCACAGATACGCAGTATTTT.

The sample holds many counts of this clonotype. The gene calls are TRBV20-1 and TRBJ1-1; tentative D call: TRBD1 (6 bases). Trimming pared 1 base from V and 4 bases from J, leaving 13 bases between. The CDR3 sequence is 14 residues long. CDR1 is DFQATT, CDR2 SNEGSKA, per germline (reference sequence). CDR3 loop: CSARVGGLTTEAFF. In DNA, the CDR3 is TGCAGTGCTAGAGTAGGGGGGCTTACCACTGAAGCTTTCTTT.

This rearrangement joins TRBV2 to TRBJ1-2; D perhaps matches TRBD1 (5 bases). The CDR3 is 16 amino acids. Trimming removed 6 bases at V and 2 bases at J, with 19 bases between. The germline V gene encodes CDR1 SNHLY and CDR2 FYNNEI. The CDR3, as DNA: TGTGCCAGCAGCCCGACAGTTCCGTGGACGAACTATGGCTACACCTTC. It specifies CASSPTVPWTNYGYTF. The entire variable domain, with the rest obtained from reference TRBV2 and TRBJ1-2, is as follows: EPEVTQTPSHQVTQMGQEVILRCVPISNHLYFYWYRQILGQKVEFLVSFYNNEISEKSEIFDDQFSVERPDGSNFTLKIRSTKLEDSAMYFCASSPTVPWTNYGYTFGSGTRLTVV.

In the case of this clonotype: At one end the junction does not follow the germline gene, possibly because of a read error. CDR3 sequence: CASSEWTSGDTRYF. CDR3 DNA sequence: TGTGCCAGCAGCGAATGGACTAGCGGAGATACGCGGTATTTT. The J gene is TRBJ2-3, the V gene TRBV9, with 10 bases fitting TRBD2. CDR1 is SGDLS and CDR2 is YYNGEE in the germline V gene. The CDR3 is made up of 14 amino acids.

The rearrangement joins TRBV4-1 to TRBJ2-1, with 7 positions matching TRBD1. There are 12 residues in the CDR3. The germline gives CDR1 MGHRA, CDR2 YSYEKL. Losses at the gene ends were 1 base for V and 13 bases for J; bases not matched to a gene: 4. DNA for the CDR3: TGCGCCAGCAGCCAAGGAGACAGGGTACAGTTCTTC. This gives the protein CASSQGDRVQFF.

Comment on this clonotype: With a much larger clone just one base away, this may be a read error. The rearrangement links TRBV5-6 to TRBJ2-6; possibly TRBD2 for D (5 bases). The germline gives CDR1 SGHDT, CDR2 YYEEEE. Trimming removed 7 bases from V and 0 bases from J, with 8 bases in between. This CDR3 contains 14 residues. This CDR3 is CASGGSSGANVLTF. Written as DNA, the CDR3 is TGTGCCAGCGGAGGCAGCTCTGGGGCCAACGTCCTGACTTTC.

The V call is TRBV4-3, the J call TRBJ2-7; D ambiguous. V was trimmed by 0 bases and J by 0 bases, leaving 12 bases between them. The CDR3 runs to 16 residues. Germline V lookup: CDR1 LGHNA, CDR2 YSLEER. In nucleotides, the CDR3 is TGCGCCAGCAGCCAAGAATGGCGGCCAAGCTCCTACGAGCAGTACTTC. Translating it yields CASSQEWRPSSYEQYF.

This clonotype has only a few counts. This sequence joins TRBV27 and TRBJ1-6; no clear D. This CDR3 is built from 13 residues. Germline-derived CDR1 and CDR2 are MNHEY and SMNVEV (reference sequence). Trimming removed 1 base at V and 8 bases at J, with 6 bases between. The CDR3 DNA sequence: TGTGCCAGCAGTTTATGGCCGGATTCACCCCTCCACTTT. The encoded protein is CASSLWPDSPLHF.

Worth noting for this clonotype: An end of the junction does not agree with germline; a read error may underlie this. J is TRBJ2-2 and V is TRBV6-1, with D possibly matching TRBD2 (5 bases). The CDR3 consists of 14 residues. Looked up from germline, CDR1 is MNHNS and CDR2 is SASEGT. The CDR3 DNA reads TGTGCCAGCAGTGAGGGATTGAACACCGGGGAGCTGCTTTTT. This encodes CASSEGLNTGELLF.

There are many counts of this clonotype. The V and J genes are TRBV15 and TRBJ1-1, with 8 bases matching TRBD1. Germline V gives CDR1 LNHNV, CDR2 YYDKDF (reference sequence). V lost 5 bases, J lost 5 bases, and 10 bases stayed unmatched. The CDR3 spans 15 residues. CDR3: CATSPGRGHGTEAFF. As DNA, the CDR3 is TGTGCCACCAGCCCGGGCAGGGGGCACGGAACTGAAGCTTTCTTT. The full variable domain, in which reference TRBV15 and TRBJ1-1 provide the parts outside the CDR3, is DAMVIQNPRYQVTQFGKPVTLSCSQTLNHNVMYWYQQKSSQAPKLLFHYYDKDFNNEADTPDNFQSRRPNTSFCFLDIRSPGLGDTAMYLCATSPGRGHGTEAFFGQGTRLTVV.

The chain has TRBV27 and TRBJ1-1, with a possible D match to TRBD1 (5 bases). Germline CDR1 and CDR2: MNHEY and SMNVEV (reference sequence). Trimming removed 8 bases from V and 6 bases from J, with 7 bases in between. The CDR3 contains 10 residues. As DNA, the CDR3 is TGTGCCAGCGGGGCCCCTGAAGCTTTCTTT. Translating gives CASGAPEAFF.

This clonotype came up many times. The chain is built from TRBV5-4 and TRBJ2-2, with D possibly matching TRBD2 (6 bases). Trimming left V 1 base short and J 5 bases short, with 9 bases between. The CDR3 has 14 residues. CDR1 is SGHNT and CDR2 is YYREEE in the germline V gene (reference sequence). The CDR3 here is CASSLWGDTGELFF. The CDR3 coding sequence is TGTGCCAGCAGCTTGTGGGGGGATACCGGGGAGCTGTTTTTT.

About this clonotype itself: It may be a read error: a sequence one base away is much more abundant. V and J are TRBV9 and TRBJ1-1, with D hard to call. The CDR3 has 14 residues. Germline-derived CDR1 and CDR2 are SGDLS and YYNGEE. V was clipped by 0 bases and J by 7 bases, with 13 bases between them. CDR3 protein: CASSVEGWVGEAFF. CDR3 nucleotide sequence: TGTGCCAGCAGCGTAGAGGGTTGGGTCGGTGAAGCTTTCTTT.

As DNA, the CDR3 is TGTGCCAGCAGTGAAGAAGTCGGCCACGAGCAGTACTTC. This sequence encodes CASSEEVGHEQYF. The V gene is TRBV6-1, the J gene TRBJ2-7; D is undetermined. The V end was cut by 1 base, the J end by 5 bases, with 9 bases between. Germline V lookup: CDR1 MNHNS, CDR2 SASEGT. CDR3 length: 13 residues.

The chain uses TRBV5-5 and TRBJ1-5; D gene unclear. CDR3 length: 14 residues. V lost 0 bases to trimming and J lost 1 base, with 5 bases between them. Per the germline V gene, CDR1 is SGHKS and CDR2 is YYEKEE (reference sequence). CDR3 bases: TGTGCCAGCAGCTTGGTTTGGAGCAATCAGCCCCAGCATTTT. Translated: CASSLVWSNQPQHF. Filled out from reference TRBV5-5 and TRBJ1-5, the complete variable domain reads DAGVTQSPTHLIKTRGQQVTLRCSPISGHKSVSWYQQVLGQGPQFIFQYYEKEERGRGNFPDRFSARQFPNYSSELNVNALLLGDSALYLCASSLVWSNQPQHFGDGTRLSIL.

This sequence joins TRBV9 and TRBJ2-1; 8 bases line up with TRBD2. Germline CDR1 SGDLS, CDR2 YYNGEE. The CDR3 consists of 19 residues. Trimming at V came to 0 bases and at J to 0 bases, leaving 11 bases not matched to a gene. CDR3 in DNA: TGTGCCAGCAGCGTAGGGGGAGCGGGAGTGGTTTCCTCCTACAATGAGCAGTTCTTC. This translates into CASSVGGAGVVSSYNEQFF. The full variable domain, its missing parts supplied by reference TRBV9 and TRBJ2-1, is DSGVTQTPKHLITATGQRVTLRCSPRSGDLSVYWYQQSLDQGLQFLIQYYNGEERAKGNILERFSAQQFPDLHSELNLSSLELGDSALYFCASSVGGAGVVSSYNEQFFGPGTRLTVL.

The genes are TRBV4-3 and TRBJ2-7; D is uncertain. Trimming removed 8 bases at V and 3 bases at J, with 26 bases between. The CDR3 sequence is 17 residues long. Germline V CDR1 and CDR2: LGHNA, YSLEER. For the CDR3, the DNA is TGCGCCAGCGGCCGAGCGTACGGTTTCCGGTTAGACTACGAGCAGTACTTC. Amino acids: CASGRAYGFRLDYEQYF.